This T cell receptor beta chain was found in a study of blood T cell repertoires in COVID-19. Source study methods: Estimation of nucleated cell counts relied on the amplification of reference gene primers. Repertoires were generated with immunoSEQ multiplex PCR, while TCRdb's copy carries only in-frame clones and drops some. The V and J calls and the clone size are those of that table, but D and trimming were determined from the DNA. Among some 200,000 clones listed, 80% were seen once. Germline V gene sequence: CDR1 LNHDA, CDR2 SQIVND (reference sequence). Trimming removed 4 bases from V and 9 bases from J, with 14 bases in between. This CDR3 has 13 residues.

The chain combines TRBV19 with TRBJ2-3; a weak D match, TRBD2 (6 bases). Sequenced input: peripheral blood. The sequence was obtained from a human donor in a cohort sampled during active COVID-19. CDR3 sequence: CASSTTRLETQYF. The CDR3 region has the DNA TGTGCCAGTAGTACAACCCGACTAGAAACGCAGTATTTT.